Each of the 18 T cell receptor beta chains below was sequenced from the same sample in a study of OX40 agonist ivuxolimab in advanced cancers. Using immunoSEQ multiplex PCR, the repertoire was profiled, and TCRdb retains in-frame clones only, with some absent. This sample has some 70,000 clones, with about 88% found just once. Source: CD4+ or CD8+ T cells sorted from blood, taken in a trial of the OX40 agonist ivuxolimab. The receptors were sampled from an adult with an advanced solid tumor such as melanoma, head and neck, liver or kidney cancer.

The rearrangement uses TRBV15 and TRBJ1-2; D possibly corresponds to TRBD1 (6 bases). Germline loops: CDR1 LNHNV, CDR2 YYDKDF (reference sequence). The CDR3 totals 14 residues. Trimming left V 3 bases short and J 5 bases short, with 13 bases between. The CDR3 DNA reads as TGTGCCACCAGCAGGAAGGGGGTAGAGTATGGCTACACCTTC. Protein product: CATSRKGVEYGYTF.

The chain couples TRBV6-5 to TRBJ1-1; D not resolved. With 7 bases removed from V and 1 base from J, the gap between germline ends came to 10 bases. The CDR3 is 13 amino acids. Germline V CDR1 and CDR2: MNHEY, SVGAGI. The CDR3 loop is CASTLTANTEAFF. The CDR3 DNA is TGTGCCAGCACTCTGACCGCGAACACTGAAGCTTTCTTT.

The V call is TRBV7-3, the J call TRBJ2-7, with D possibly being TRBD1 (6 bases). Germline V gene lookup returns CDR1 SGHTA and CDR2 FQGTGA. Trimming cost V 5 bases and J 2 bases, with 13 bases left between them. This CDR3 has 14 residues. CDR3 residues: CASSDQGGTYEQYF. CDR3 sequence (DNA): TGTGCCAGCAGCGACCAAGGGGGAACCTACGAGCAGTACTTC.

The CDR3 region is CASSLGGRDEQFF. DNA of the CDR3: TGTGCCAGCAGCTTAGGGGGGCGCGATGAGCAGTTCTTC. The rearrangement joins TRBV7-2 to TRBJ2-1, with D possibly TRBD1 on 6 matching bases. Germline loops: CDR1 SGHTA, CDR2 FQGNSA. The length of the CDR3 is 13 residues. V was shortened by 1 base and J by 8 bases, with 9 bases between the two germline ends. Drawing the rest from reference TRBV7-2 and TRBJ2-1, the complete variable domain is GAGVSQSPSNKVTEKGKDVELRCDPISGHTALYWYRQSLGQGLEFLIYFQGNSAPDKSGLPSDRFSAERTGGSVSTLTIQRTQQEDSAVYLCASSLGGRDEQFFGPGTRLTVL.

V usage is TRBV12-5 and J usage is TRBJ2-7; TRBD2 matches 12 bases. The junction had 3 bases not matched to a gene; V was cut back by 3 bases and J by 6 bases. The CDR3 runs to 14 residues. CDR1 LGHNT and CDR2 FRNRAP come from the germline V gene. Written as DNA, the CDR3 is TGTGCTAGTGGTTTTCTAGCGGGAGGGGGCGAGCAGTACTTC. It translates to CASGFLAGGGEQYF.

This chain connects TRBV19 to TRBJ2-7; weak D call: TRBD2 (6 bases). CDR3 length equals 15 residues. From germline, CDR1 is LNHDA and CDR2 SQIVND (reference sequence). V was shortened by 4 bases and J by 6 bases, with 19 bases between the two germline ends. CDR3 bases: TGTGCCAGTAGTAAGACTCCCGGATTGGAGGGCGAGCAGTACTTC. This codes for CASSKTPGLEGEQYF.

The CDR3 coding sequence is TGTGCCAGCAGCTTGGGGACAGCCGGAAACACCATATATTTT. This sequence encodes CASSLGTAGNTIYF. This sequence joins TRBV5-8 and TRBJ1-3; maybe TRBD1 (6 bases). The CDR3 runs to 14 residues. CDR1 and CDR2 from the germline V gene are SGHTS and YDEGEE. Trimming stripped 0 bases from V and 4 bases from J, with 8 bases between.

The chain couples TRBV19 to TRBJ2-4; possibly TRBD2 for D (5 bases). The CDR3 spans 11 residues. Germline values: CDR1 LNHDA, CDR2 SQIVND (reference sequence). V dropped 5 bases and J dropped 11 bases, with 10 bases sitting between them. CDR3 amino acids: CASSAGIFQYF. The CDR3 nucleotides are TGTGCCAGTAGTGCCGGGATCTTTCAGTACTTC. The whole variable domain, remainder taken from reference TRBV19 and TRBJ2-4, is DGGITQSPKYLFRKEGQNVTLSCEQNLNHDAMYWYRQDPGQGLRLIYYSQIVNDFQKGDIAEGYSVSREKKESFPLTVTSAQKNPTAFYLCASSAGIFQYFGAGTRLSVL.

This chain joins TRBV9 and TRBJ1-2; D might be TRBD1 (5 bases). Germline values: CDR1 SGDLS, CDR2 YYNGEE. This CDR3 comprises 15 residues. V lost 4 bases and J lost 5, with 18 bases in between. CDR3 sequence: CASSHPDRRTYGYTF. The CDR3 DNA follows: TGTGCCAGCAGCCACCCCGACAGAAGAACTTATGGCTACACCTTC.

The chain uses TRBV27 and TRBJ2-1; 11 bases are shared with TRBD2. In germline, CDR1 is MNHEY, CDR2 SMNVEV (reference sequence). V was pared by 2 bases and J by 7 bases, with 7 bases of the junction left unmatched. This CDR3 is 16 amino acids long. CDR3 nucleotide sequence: TGTGCCAGCAGTTTAATAGCGGGAGGGCCGCGGAATGAGCAGTTCTTC. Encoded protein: CASSLIAGGPRNEQFF.

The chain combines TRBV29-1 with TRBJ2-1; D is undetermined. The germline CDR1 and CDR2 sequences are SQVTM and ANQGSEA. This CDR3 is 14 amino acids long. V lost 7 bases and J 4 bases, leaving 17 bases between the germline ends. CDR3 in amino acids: CSAEEQEYYNEQFF. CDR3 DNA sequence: TGCAGCGCCGAGGAGCAGGAGTATTACAATGAGCAGTTCTTC.

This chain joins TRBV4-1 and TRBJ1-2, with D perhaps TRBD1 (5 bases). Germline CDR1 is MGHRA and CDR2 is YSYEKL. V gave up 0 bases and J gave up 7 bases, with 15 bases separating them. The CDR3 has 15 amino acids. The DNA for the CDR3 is TGCGCCAGCAGCCAAGAGGGGGGTACTAAGGCTGGCTACACCTTC. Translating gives CASSQEGGTKAGYTF.

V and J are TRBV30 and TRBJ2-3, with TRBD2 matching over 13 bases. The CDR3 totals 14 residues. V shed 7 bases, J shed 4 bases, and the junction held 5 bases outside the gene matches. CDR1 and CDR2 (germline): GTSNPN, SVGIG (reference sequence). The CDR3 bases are TGTGCCTTCGGGGGACTAGCGGGGTCAGATACGCAGTATTTT. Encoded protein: CAFGGLAGSDTQYF.

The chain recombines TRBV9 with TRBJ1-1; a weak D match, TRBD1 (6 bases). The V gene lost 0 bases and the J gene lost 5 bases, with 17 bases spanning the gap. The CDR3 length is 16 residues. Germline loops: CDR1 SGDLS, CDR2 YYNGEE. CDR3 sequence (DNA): TGTGCCAGCAGCGTAGACGCAGGGCAAAGGGGGACTGAAGCTTTCTTT. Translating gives CASSVDAGQRGTEAFF.

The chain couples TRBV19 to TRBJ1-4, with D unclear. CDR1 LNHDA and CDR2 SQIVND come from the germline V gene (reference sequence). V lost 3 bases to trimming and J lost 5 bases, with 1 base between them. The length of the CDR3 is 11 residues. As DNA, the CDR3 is TGTGCCAGTAGTATCAATGAAAAACTGTTTTTT. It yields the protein CASSINEKLFF.

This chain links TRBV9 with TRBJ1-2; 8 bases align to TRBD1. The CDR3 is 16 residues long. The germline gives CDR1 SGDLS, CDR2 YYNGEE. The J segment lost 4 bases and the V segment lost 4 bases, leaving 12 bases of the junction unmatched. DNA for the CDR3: TGTGCCAGCAGCCCCGCCCCGGGACAGGCCGGCTATGGCTACACCTTC. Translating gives CASSPAPGQAGYGYTF.

In DNA form, the CDR3 reads TGTGCCAGTAGTGACGGCAGGTCTAAGGGCTACACCTTC. Protein sequence: CASSDGRSKGYTF. This chain links TRBV19 with TRBJ1-2; D is ambiguous. The CDR3 totals 13 residues. The germline V gene has CDR1 LNHDA and CDR2 SQIVND (reference sequence). V was trimmed by 5 bases and J by 8 bases, leaving 15 bases between them.

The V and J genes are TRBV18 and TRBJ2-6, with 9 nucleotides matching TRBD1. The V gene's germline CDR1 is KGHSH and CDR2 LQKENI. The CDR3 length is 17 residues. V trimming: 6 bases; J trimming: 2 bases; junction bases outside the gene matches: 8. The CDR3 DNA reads TGTGCCAGCTCTCCCGGGACAGGGTCGGCTGGGGCCAACGTCCTGACTTTC. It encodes CASSPGTGSAGANVLTF.